This T cell receptor beta chain derives from a study of blood T cell repertoires in COVID-19. At the level of the study: Whether acute or convalescent, the COVID-19 samples came from the United States, Italy and Spain. The analysed material was cDNA or gDNA that came from T cells, B-cell-depleted T cells, or PBMCs.

Per the original methods: Scientists estimated how many nucleated cells there were by amplifying reference gene primers. Clones were read by immunoSEQ multiplex PCR, and TCRdb kept only the in-frame ones, dropping some. The V and J calls and the clone size are those of that table, but D and trimming were determined from the DNA. The table lists about 150,000 clones, 80% to 90% of them singletons, with over 8.5% in the top ten. J gave up 2 bases and V 3 bases, and 13 bases lay outside the gene matches. The CDR3 is 17 residues long. Per germline, CDR1 DFQATT and CDR2 SNEGSKA (reference sequence). This clonotype was sampled from a woman aged 45-65 years with active or convalescent COVID-19. The chain uses TRBV20-1 and TRBJ1-2; 9 nucleotides align to TRBD1. Sequencing input: peripheral blood. The CDR3 nucleotides read TGCAGTGCTAGTCGTCAGGGACAGGGACTTATCAACTATGGCTACACCTTC. Protein sequence: CSASRQGQGLINYGYTF.